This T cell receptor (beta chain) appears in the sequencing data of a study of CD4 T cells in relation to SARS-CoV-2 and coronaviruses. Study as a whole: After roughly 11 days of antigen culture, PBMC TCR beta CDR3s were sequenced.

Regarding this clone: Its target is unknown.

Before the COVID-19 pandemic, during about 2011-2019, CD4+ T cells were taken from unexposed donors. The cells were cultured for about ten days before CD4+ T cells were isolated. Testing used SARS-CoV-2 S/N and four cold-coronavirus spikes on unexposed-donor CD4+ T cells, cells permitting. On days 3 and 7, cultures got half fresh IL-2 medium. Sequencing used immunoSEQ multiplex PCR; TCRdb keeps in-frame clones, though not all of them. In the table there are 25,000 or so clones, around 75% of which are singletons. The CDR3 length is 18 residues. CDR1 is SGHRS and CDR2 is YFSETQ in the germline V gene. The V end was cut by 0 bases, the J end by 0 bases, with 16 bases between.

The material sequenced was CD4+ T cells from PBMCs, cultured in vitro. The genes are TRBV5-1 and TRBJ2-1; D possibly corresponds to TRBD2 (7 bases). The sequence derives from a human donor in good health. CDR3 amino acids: CASSLEGGTPSSYNEQFF. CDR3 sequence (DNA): TGCGCCAGCAGCTTGGAGGGGGGGACTCCTAGCTCCTACAATGAGCAGTTCTTC.